This is a list of T cell receptor beta chains from one sample in a study of early T cells in non-severe SARS-CoV-2 infection. In TCRdb, the 5' RACE reads were re-called with MiXCR into one record per CDR3 protein. The profile shows tens of thousands of distinct CDR3 sequences, 10% to 15% of them singletons. The sample taken for sequencing was whole blood. These receptors all come from an adult who was a healthcare worker with PCR-confirmed SARS-CoV-2 infection or an uninfected control (not recorded which). Both conserved end residues are part of each CDR3. A D gene is named only where the DNA matches it firmly. Expanded clones are given a class, and other clones once, few, many or no size at all.

j_gene	d_gene	abundance	v_gene	CDR3aa	CDR3nt
TRBJ1-5	.	many	TRBV7-9	CATAPGINQPQHF	TGTGCCACCGCCCCGGGCATCAATCAGCCCCAGCATTTT
TRBJ1-2	.	many	TRBV12-3/TRBV12-4	CASSLDLVYGYTF	TGTGCCAGCAGTTTAGACCTGGTCTATGGCTACACCTTC
TRBJ2-7	.	few	TRBV29-1	CSVWVAEQYF	TGCAGCGTTTGGGTCGCTGAGCAGTACTTC
TRBJ2-5	.	many	TRBV9	CASSVTDGGTQYF	TGTGCCAGCAGCGTAACTGACGGTGGGACCCAGTACTTC
TRBJ1-5	.	many	TRBV11-2	CASSLGTGGNQPQHF	TGTGCCAGCAGCTTAGGGACGGGGGGGAATCAGCCCCAGCATTTT
TRBJ1-1	.	.	TRBV29-1	CSVSGGGTEAFF	TGCAGCGTTTCCGGGGGGGGCACTGAAGCTTTCTTT
TRBJ1-4	.	.	TRBV10-2	CASSDQGRGTEKLFF	TGCGCCAGCAGTGATCAGGGGCGAGGGACTGAAAAACTGTTTTTT
TRBJ1-2	.	few	TRBV7-9	CASSLMIKGSMGYTF	TGTGCCAGCAGCTTAATGATTAAGGGGTCGATGGGCTACACCTTC
TRBJ1-4	.	.	TRBV7-2	CASSLGPGRGFNEKLFF	TGTGCCAGCAGCTTAGGCCCGGGACGGGGGTTTAATGAAAAACTGTTTTTT
TRBJ2-1	.	.	TRBV6-5	CASRTGAREQFF	TGTGCCAGCAGAACGGGGGCACGCGAGCAGTTCTTC
TRBJ2-5	.	many	TRBV12-3/TRBV12-4	CASSLSRQRLQETQYF	TGTGCCAGCAGTTTAAGCCGACAGAGACTCCAAGAGACCCAGTACTTC
TRBJ1-2	.	.	TRBV13	CASSSAIYGYTF	TGTGCCAGCAGCTCTGCCATCTATGGCTACACCTTC
TRBJ2-7	.	few	TRBV29-1	CSVGGTGNEQYF	TGCAGCGTTGGAGGAACAGGGAACGAGCAGTACTTC
TRBJ1-1	.	.	TRBV5-4	CASSSSNTEAFF	TGTGCCAGCAGCTCCTCGAACACTGAAGCTTTCTTT
TRBJ1-2	.	many	TRBV12-3/TRBV12-4	CASSDWGQDYGYTF	TGTGCCAGCAGCGACTGGGGGCAGGACTATGGCTACACCTTC
TRBJ1-2	.	.	TRBV29-1	CSVTEINYGYTF	TGCAGCGTTACAGAGATTAACTATGGCTACACCTTC
TRBJ2-7	.	.	TRBV12-3/TRBV12-4	CARTGPTHTYEQYF	TGTGCCAGGACCGGGCCCACCCATACCTACGAGCAGTACTTC
TRBJ1-1	.	many	TRBV29-1	CSVLLGPEAFF	TGCAGCGTTTTACTAGGACCTGAAGCTTTCTTT